The present TCR beta chain was sequenced within a study of blood T cell repertoires in COVID-19. Study information: Collection of acute and convalescent COVID-19 samples took place in the United States, Italy and Spain. Nucleic acid was either cDNA or gDNA, and it came from T cells, B-cell-depleted T cells, or PBMCs.

In the original analysis: It was from reference gene primer amplification that nucleated cell counts were estimated. Produced via immunoSEQ multiplex PCR; TCRdb's table is partial and in-frame only. V and J calls and clone size are those listed in that table; D and trimming were worked out from the DNA. The sample lists over 200,000 clones, about nine tenths seen once, with roughly 0.7% in the top ten. Germline lookup yields CDR1 SGDLS and CDR2 YYNGEE. Trimming took 4 bases from V and 8 from J, leaving 19 bases between them. CDR3 length: 15 amino acids. This clone was seen only once. The V call is TRBV9, the J call TRBJ2-1; no firm D call. Material: peripheral blood. This clonotype was sampled from a man aged 40-50 years with acute or convalescent COVID-19. The CDR3 DNA follows: TGTGCCAGCAGCCTCTGGCAGACCCCTAGAGATGAGCAGTTCTTC. It specifies CASSLWQTPRDEQFF.